This note documents a single T cell receptor beta chain sequence. Its antigen remains unknown. Time point described: after neoadjuvant nivolumab, at surgical resection. These newly diagnosed stage II-IVA oral cavity squamous cell carcinoma patients had no prior systemic or radiation treatment. This specimen comes from a study of neoadjuvant anti-PD-1 for oral cavity cancer. Overall study context: Non-progressing patients received a fourth nivolumab dose near day 43, then surgery on days 50-56. General study findings and limits: TCR analyses covered only a few patients per response group.

Tumor libraries mostly used roughly 5.2 ug genomic DNA, two replicates each. The table came from immunoSEQ multiplex PCR; TCRdb's copy has only in-frame clones and leaves some out. Among tens of thousands of clones listed, 45% were seen once. Germline V CDR1 and CDR2: SGHAT, FQNNGV. The CDR3 length is 12 residues. The V and J ends lost 5 bases and 4 bases respectively, with 9 bases between them. The clonotype comes from a person aged 35 to 85 with oral cavity squamous cell carcinoma. Sequences were derived from tumor tissue, sampled after nivolumab (anti-PD-1) treatment. The chain links TRBV11-2 to TRBJ2-7; D unclear. CDR3 region: CASSLSPYEQYF. CDR3 nucleotide sequence: TGTGCCAGCAGCCTCTCACCGTACGAGCAGTACTTC.